These 30 T cell receptor beta chains were all obtained from the same sample, sequenced in a study of cytomegalovirus exposure and HLA in healthy donors. PCR was performed using 60 Vbeta and 13 Jbeta primers. Generated by immunoSEQ multiplex PCR, the TCRdb table keeps only in-frame clones and is missing some. Of 100,000 to 150,000 clones in the sample, approximately 82% are singletons; the top ten hold 2% to 3%. Material: PBMCs. These TCRs come from a man aged 45-65 years in good health and CMV-seronegative.

The gene calls are TRBV4-3 and TRBJ2-3; 7 bases match TRBD2. The trim removed 0 bases at V and 1 base at J, leaving 7 bases unmatched. Looked up from germline, CDR1 is LGHNA and CDR2 is YSLEER. The CDR3 has 17 amino acids. CDR3 DNA: TGCGCCAGCAGCCAAGATCCAACTAGCGACGGCACAGATACGCAGTATTTT. Translating gives CASSQDPTSDGTDTQYF.

The J gene is TRBJ2-7, the V gene TRBV2; TRBD2 matches at 7 bases. V shed 4 bases, J shed 2 bases, and the junction held 11 bases outside the gene matches. The germline V gene encodes CDR1 SNHLY and CDR2 FYNNEI. The CDR3 loop spans 16 amino acids. CDR3 nucleotides: TGTGCCAGCAGTGGGGATGGAGCGGGGATTCCCTACGAGCAGTACTTC. Its protein is CASSGDGAGIPYEQYF.

The V and J genes are TRBV19 and TRBJ1-1; TRBD1 might be the D (6 bases). V shed 6 bases and J shed 1 base, with 9 bases lying between them. The CDR3 totals 13 residues. Germline CDR1 LNHDA, CDR2 SQIVND (reference sequence). DNA of the CDR3: TGTGCCAGTAGGGACAGCCCGAACACTGAAGCTTTCTTT. Its protein product is CASRDSPNTEAFF.

The genes are TRBV7-9 and TRBJ2-5, with 8 bases matching TRBD1. Germline values: CDR1 SEHNR, CDR2 FQNEAQ (reference sequence). V shed 1 base and J 5 bases; nucleotides not matched to a gene: 6. CDR3 size: 15 residues. For the CDR3, the DNA is TGTGCCAGCAGCTTAGGTCAGGGGGCAACGGAGACCCAGTACTTC. Translating it yields CASSLGQGATETQYF.

The chain couples TRBV7-9 to TRBJ2-3; TRBD2 is a possible D gene (5 bases). The V end lost 5 bases, the J end lost 2 bases, and 14 bases lay between the germline ends. This CDR3 spans 15 amino acids. Germline CDR1 and CDR2: SEHNR and FQNEAQ (reference sequence). CDR3 sequence (DNA): TGTGCCAGCAGCGGGAGCCAGTGGGCCACAGATACGCAGTATTTT. It encodes CASSGSQWATDTQYF.

This chain links TRBV4-3 with TRBJ1-2, with a tentative D call TRBD1 (5 bases). V dropped 0 bases and J dropped 3 bases, with 14 bases sitting between them. Germline V CDR1 and CDR2: LGHNA, YSLEER. The CDR3 consists of 16 residues. CDR3 coding DNA: TGCGCCAGCAGCCAAGATCACGCCAGGGTTCACTATGGCTACACCTTC. It translates to CASSQDHARVHYGYTF.

J is TRBJ1-4 and V is TRBV2; TRBD1 is a possible D gene (6 bases). The CDR3 extends over 15 amino acids. V dropped 6 bases and J dropped 8 bases, with 19 bases sitting between them. Germline V gives CDR1 SNHLY, CDR2 FYNNEI. Written as DNA, the CDR3 is TGTGCCAGCAGCGCAATGGGGGCATCGGGGGAAAAACTGTTTTTT. It yields the protein CASSAMGASGEKLFF.

J is TRBJ2-2 and V is TRBV2; D may be TRBD2 (5 bases). The V gene lost 0 bases and the J gene lost 2 bases, with 10 bases spanning the gap. This CDR3 is built from 16 residues. Germline CDR1 and CDR2: SNHLY and FYNNEI. CDR3 sequence (DNA): TGTGCCAGCAGTGAAGCATCCGGGATCAACACCGGGGAGCTGTTTTTT. Amino acids: CASSEASGINTGELFF.

This chain joins TRBV2 and TRBJ1-2, with a tentative D call TRBD1 (6 bases). The CDR3 spans 17 residues. Germline-derived CDR1 and CDR2 are SNHLY and FYNNEI. V was cut by 0 bases and J by 4 bases, with 18 bases left in between. Here the CDR3 DNA reads TGTGCCAGCAGTGAAGCGTTACAGGGCCTAACGCTCTATGGCTACACCTTC. Amino acids: CASSEALQGLTLYGYTF.

CDR3 in amino acids: CATSRASTGGRTGELFF. In DNA, the CDR3 is TGTGCCACCAGCAGAGCCTCGACAGGGGGCCGCACCGGGGAGCTGTTTTTT. This chain links TRBV15 with TRBJ2-2, with TRBD1 identical over 10 bases. V was pared by 1 base and J by 4 bases, with 6 bases of the junction left unmatched. Germline CDR1 reads LNHNV; CDR2 reads YYDKDF (reference sequence). The CDR3 extends over 17 amino acids.

The rearrangement uses TRBV5-4 and TRBJ2-1, with 11 positions matching TRBD2. The CDR3 extends over 16 amino acids. CDR1 and CDR2 from the germline V gene are SGHNT and YYREEE (reference sequence). The V segment lost 3 bases and the J segment 4 bases; nucleotides outside the gene matches: 6. The CDR3 nucleotides are TGTGCCAGCAGCTCGGGACTAGCGGCTTCATACAATGAGCAGTTCTTC. As protein: CASSSGLAASYNEQFF.

In nucleotides, the CDR3 is TGTGCCAGCGCGGCAAGCAATCAGCCCCAGCATTTT. It codes for CASAASNQPQHF. The rearrangement links TRBV27 to TRBJ1-5; no firm D call. The CDR3 sequence is 12 residues long. Germline CDR1 MNHEY, CDR2 SMNVEV (reference sequence). V was clipped by 8 bases and J by 1 base, with 6 bases between them.

The V gene is TRBV21-1, the J gene TRBJ2-4; the D call TRBD2 from the table was never checked on the DNA. TRBV21-1 has pseudogene status. The CDR3 is made up of 13 amino acids. The CDR3: CASSGGDLDIQYF. The CDR3, as DNA: TGTGCCAGCAGCGGGGGGGACTTGGACATTCAGTACTTC.

The rearrangement joins TRBV5-6 to TRBJ1-4; possibly TRBD1 for D (5 bases). The CDR3 has 15 residues. CDR1 is SGHDT, CDR2 YYEEEE, per germline. V was cut by 1 base and J by 7 bases, with 14 bases left in between. The CDR3 coding sequence is TGTGCCAGCAGCTTGATTGTCCAGGGCGGTGAAAAACTGTTTTTT. Its translation: CASSLIVQGGEKLFF.

In this sample, this clone turned up once. The chain couples TRBV6-4 to TRBJ2-1, with 8 positions matching TRBD2. This CDR3 spans 14 amino acids. V dropped 3 bases and J dropped 5; count of bases not matched to a gene: 3. From germline, CDR1 is MRHNA and CDR2 SNTAGT. In DNA form, the CDR3 reads TGTGCCAGCAGTGATCCGGGGGGGAACAATGAGCAGTTCTTC. This codes for CASSDPGGNNEQFF.

This clone has just a few counts. The CDR3 reads CASTSSLNTEAFF. DNA of the CDR3: TGTGCCAGCACCTCCTCTCTGAACACTGAAGCTTTCTTT. This chain connects TRBV6-6 to TRBJ1-1; D ambiguous. CDR1 and CDR2 from the germline V gene are MNHNY and SVGAGI (reference sequence). The CDR3 extends over 13 amino acids. The V and J ends lost 7 bases and 0 bases respectively, with 9 bases between them.

This chain links TRBV21-1 with TRBJ1-1; the table's D call TRBD1 went unverified against the DNA. TRBV21-1 is deemed a pseudogene. The length of the CDR3 is 12 residues. The CDR3 here is CASSNRVTEAFF. For the CDR3, the DNA is TGTGCCAGCAGCAACAGGGTCACTGAAGCTTTCTTT.

This clone was detected only a few times. The CDR3 nucleotides read TGCGCCAGCAGCCGACTGGGGCAAACTAATGAAAAACTGTTTTTT. It is translated as CASSRLGQTNEKLFF. The genes are TRBV4-1 and TRBJ1-4; possible D gene TRBD1, 5 bases. The CDR3 consists of 15 residues. Germline CDR1 MGHRA, CDR2 YSYEKL. Between the trimmed V and J ends, which lost 4 bases and 1 base, there was a span of 10 bases.

This chain links TRBV13 with TRBJ2-5; D may be TRBD2 (7 bases). Looked up from germline, CDR1 is PRHDT and CDR2 is FYEKMQ (reference sequence). Deletions cut 4 bases from V and 2 bases from J, with 17 bases between. The CDR3 spans 16 residues. CDR3 protein: CASSYDRRGAQETQYF. The CDR3 DNA follows: TGTGCCAGCAGCTACGACCGACGGGGGGCTCAAGAGACCCAGTACTTC.

This chain links TRBV18 with TRBJ2-7; TRBD1 might be the D (5 bases). Trimming stripped 2 bases from V and 2 bases from J, with 13 bases between. Per the germline V gene, CDR1 is KGHSH and CDR2 is LQKENI. The CDR3 is 15 residues long. Here the CDR3 reads CASSPSGMRTYEQYF. The CDR3 DNA follows: TGTGCCAGCTCACCATCAGGGATGAGGACCTACGAGCAGTACTTC.

The chain is built from TRBV6-1 and TRBJ1-5; unclear D gene. Trimming stripped 5 bases from V and 0 bases from J, with 11 bases between. The CDR3 is 15 residues long. Germline-derived CDR1 and CDR2 are MNHNS and SASEGT. The CDR3 nucleotides are TGTGCCAGCAGTCCCTTCCACATTAGCAATCAGCCCCAGCATTTT. This translates into CASSPFHISNQPQHF.

The rearrangement joins TRBV19 to TRBJ2-7; 9 nucleotides align to TRBD1. This CDR3 comprises 15 residues. The V gene end was trimmed by 3 bases and the J gene end by 2 bases; junction bases not matched to a gene: 5. Germline assignment: CDR1 LNHDA and CDR2 SQIVND (reference sequence). The CDR3 nucleotides are TGTGCCAGTAGTATCGGGACAGGGCTGGCCTACGAGCAGTACTTC. It translates to CASSIGTGLAYEQYF.

The rearrangement joins TRBV4-1 to TRBJ1-1, with D perhaps TRBD1 (6 bases). Germline V CDR1 and CDR2: MGHRA, YSYEKL. Trimming cost V 1 base and J 5 bases, with 11 bases left between them. The CDR3 sequence is 14 residues long. The CDR3 sequence: CASSQGQGWTEAFF. DNA of the CDR3: TGCGCCAGCAGCCAAGGGCAGGGGTGGACTGAAGCTTTCTTT.

The chain joins TRBV27 to TRBJ1-5, with D unresolved. The CDR3 is made up of 14 amino acids. Trimming shortened V by 5 bases and J by 5 bases, and 13 bases separated the two germline ends. CDR1 is MNHEY, CDR2 SMNVEV, per germline (reference sequence). CDR3 sequence reads: CASSPRTGDQPQHF. In DNA, the CDR3 is TGTGCCAGCAGTCCTCGGACGGGAGATCAGCCCCAGCATTTT.

The chain recombines TRBV19 with TRBJ2-2; the D is unclear. The V end was cut by 1 base, the J end by 6 bases, with 9 bases between. The CDR3 has 14 residues. Germline V gives CDR1 LNHDA, CDR2 SQIVND (reference sequence). The CDR3 DNA follows: TGTGCCAGTAGTATAGGAGTTTATCCCGGGGAGCTGTTTTTT. This translates into CASSIGVYPGELFF.

In its sample, this clone was seen a few times. V usage is TRBV11-2 and J usage is TRBJ2-7; D remains unclear. V was shortened by 2 bases and J by 0 bases, with 8 bases between the two germline ends. This CDR3 spans 14 amino acids. Germline loops: CDR1 SGHAT, CDR2 FQNNGV. CDR3 protein: CASSLQASSYEQYF. The CDR3, as DNA: TGTGCCAGCAGCTTACAGGCCAGCTCCTACGAGCAGTACTTC.

This clone rates as medium-sized. The CDR3 spells CAISEVQADNQPQHF. The CDR3 DNA reads as TGTGCCATCAGTGAGGTCCAGGCCGACAATCAGCCCCAGCATTTT. The chain uses TRBV10-3 and TRBJ1-5; D not certain. This CDR3 region has 15 residues. Germline lookup yields CDR1 ENHRY and CDR2 SYGVKD. Trimming pared 2 bases from V and 3 bases from J, leaving 11 bases between.

The chain combines TRBV11-3 with TRBJ2-7; 9 bases are a match to TRBD1. The J segment lost 2 bases and the V segment lost 4 bases, leaving 6 bases of the junction unmatched. The CDR3 spans 15 residues. The germline gives CDR1 SGHNT, CDR2 YENEEA. The CDR3 protein is CASSSGQGGPYEQYF. In nucleotides, the CDR3 is TGTGCCAGCAGCTCGGGACAGGGTGGCCCCTACGAGCAGTACTTC.

This clone was recorded once. The chain employs TRBV28 and TRBJ1-6; TRBD1 agrees at 8 bases. The germline CDR1 and CDR2 sequences are MDHEN and SYDVKM. The CDR3 extends over 13 amino acids. V lost 6 bases to trimming and J lost 10 bases; unmatched junction nucleotides: 5. CDR3: CASSMTGASPLHF. The CDR3 coding sequence is TGTGCCAGCAGCATGACAGGGGCCTCACCCCTCCACTTT.

This chain links TRBV7-6 with TRBJ2-7, with 9 nucleotides matching TRBD2. The CDR3 extends over 15 amino acids. Trimming cost V 4 bases and J 0 bases; bases outside gene matches: 4. The germline gives CDR1 SGHVS, CDR2 FNYEAQ. The CDR3 nucleotides are TGTGCCAGCAGCTCGTCTAGCGGGGACTCCTACGAGCAGTACTTC. This codes for CASSSSSGDSYEQYF.